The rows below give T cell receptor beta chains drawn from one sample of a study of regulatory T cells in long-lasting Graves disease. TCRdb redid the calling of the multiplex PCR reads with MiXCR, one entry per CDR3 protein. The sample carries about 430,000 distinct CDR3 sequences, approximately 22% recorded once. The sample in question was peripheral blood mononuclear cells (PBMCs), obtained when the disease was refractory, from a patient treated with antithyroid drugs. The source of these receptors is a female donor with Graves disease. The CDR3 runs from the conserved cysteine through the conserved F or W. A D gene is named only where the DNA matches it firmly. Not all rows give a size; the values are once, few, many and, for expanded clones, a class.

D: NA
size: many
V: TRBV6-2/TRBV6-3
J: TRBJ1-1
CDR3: CASSYKDTEAFF
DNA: TGTGCCAGCAGTTACAAGGACACTGAAGCTTTCTTT

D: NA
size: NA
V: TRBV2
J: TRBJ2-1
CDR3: CASSESPFRGRHNEQFF
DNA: TGTGCCAGCAGCGAAAGCCCTTTCCGCGGCAGGCACAATGAGCAGTTCTTC

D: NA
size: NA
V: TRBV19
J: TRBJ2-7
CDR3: CASSKAVLGYEQYF
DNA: TGTGCCAGTAGTAAGGCCGTGTTGGGCTACGAGCAGTACTTC

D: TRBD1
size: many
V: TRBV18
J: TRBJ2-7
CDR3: CASSTSDRLYEQYF
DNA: TGTGCCAGCTCAACGTCGGACAGGCTCTACGAGCAGTACTTC

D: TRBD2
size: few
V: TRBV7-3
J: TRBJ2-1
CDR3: CASSLEASGNNEQFF
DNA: TGTGCCAGCAGCTTAGAGGCTAGCGGAAACAATGAGCAGTTCTTC

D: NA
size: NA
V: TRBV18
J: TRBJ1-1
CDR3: CASSSDSPWGEAFF
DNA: TGTGCCAGCTCATCGGACAGCCCCTGGGGTGAAGCTTTCTTT

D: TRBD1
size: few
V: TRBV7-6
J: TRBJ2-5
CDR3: CASSPRQGPNQETQYF
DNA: TGTGCCAGCAGCCCGCGACAGGGTCCCAACCAAGAGACCCAGTACTTC

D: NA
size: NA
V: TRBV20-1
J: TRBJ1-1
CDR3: CSARDLVQLNTEAFF
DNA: TGCAGTGCTAGAGATCTGGTGCAACTAAACACTGAAGCTTTCTTT

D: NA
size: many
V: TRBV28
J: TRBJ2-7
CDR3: CASSSRSPALYEQYF
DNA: TGTGCCAGCAGCTCTAGGTCCCCCGCCTTGTACGAGCAGTACTTC

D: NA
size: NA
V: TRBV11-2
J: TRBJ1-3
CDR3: CASSLAQGPSSGNTIYF
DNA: TGTGCCAGCAGCTTAGCGCAGGGGCCGAGCTCTGGAAACACCATATATTTT

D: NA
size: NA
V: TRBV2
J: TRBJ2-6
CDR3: CASSQGQPSGANVLTF
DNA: TGTGCCAGCAGCCAAGGACAGCCTTCTGGGGCCAACGTCCTGACTTTC

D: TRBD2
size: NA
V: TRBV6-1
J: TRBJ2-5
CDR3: CACSPIAGMGETQYF
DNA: TGTGCCTGCAGTCCCATAGCGGGTATGGGAGAGACCCAGTACTTC

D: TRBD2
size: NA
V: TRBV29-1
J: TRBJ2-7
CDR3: CSVAGTSDYEQYF
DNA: TGCAGCGTGGCCGGGACTAGCGATTACGAGCAGTACTTC

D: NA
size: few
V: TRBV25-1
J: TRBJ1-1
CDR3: CASSPGVGYTEAFF
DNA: TGTGCCAGCAGTCCGGGGGTGGGGTACACTGAAGCTTTCTTT

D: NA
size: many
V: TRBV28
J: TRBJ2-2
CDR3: CASSLVDLANTGELFF
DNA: TGTGCCAGCAGTTTAGTGGACTTAGCGAACACCGGGGAGCTGTTTTTT

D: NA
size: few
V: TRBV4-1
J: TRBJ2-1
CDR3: CASSYRAGAAYNEQFF
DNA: TGTGCCAGCAGCTACCGAGCGGGCGCCGCCTACAATGAGCAGTTCTTC

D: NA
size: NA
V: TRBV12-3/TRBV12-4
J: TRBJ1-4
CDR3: CASSSLGEKLFF
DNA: TGTGCCAGCAGTTCGTTGGGGGAAAAACTGTTTTTT

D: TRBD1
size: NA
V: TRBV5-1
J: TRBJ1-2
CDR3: CASSLAVSGQGFYGYTF
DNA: TGCGCCAGCAGCTTGGCTGTCTCGGGACAGGGATTCTATGGCTACACCTTC

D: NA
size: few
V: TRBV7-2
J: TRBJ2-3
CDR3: CASSLAVADTQYF
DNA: TGTGCCAGCAGCTTAGCGGTTGCAGATACGCAGTATTTT

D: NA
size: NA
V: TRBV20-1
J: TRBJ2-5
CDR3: CSAGGTQYF
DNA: TGCAGTGCCGGCGGGACCCAGTACTTC

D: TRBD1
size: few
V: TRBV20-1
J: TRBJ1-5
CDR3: CSARDWDSGNQPQHF
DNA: TGCAGTGCTAGAGATTGGGACAGTGGAAATCAGCCCCAGCATTTT

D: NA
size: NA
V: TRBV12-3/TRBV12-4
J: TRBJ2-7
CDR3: CASSRARAAGGNEQYF
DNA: TGTGCCAGCAGCCGGGCCCGGGCCGCGGGTGGGAACGAGCAGTACTTC

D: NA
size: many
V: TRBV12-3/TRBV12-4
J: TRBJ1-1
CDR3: CASSPFGEGRNTEAFF
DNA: TGTGCCAGCAGCCCATTCGGGGAGGGGAGGAACACTGAAGCTTTCTTT

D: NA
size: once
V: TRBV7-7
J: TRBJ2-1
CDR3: CASSPNPSYNEQFF
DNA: TGTGCTAGCAGCCCGAACCCTTCCTACAATGAGCAGTTCTTC

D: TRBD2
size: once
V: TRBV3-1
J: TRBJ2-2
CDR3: CASSRSSGHSGELVF
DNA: TGTGCCAGCAGCCGGTCTAGCGGGCACTCCGGGGAGCTGGTTTTT

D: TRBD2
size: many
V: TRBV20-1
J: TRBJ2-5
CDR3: CSALRGGGQETQYF
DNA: TGCAGTGCTCTGCGTGGGGGGGGCCAAGAGACCCAGTACTTC

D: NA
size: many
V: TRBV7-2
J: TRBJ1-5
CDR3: CASSPPGSTQPQHF
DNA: TGTGCCAGCAGCCCCCCCGGCAGTACTCAGCCCCAGCATTTT

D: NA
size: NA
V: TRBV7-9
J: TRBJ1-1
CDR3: CASSFFRGIMNTEAFF
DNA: TGTGCCAGCAGCTTTTTTAGGGGGATCATGAACACTGAAGCTTTCTTT

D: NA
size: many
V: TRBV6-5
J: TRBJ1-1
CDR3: CASSYTTSTEAFF
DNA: TGTGCCAGCAGTTACACCACCTCCACTGAAGCTTTCTTT

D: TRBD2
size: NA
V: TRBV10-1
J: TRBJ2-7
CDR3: CASSDPASGRANEQYF
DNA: TGCGCCAGCAGTGACCCGGCTAGCGGGAGGGCCAACGAGCAGTACTTC

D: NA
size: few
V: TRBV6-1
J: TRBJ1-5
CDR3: CASSDSGGNQPQHF
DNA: TGTGCCAGCAGTGATTCAGGGGGCAATCAGCCCCAGCATTTT

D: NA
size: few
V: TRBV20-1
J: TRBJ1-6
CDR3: CSAHNPPGYNSPLHF
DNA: TGCAGTGCCCACAACCCCCCGGGGTATAATTCACCCCTCCACTTT

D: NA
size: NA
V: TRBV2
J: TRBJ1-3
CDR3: CASGASAAGNTIYF
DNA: TGTGCCAGCGGGGCTTCGGCCGCTGGAAACACCATATATTTT

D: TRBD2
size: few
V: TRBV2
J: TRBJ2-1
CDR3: CASTSGTSGSDEQFF
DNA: TGTGCCAGCACCTCCGGGACTAGCGGGAGTGATGAGCAGTTCTTC

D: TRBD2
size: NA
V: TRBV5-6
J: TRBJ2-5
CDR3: CASSGGSQTQYF
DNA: TGTGCCAGCAGCGGCGGGAGTCAGACCCAGTACTTC

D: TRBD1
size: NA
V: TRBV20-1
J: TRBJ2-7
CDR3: CSATDRASYEQYF
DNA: TGCAGTGCTACCGACAGGGCCTCCTACGAGCAGTACTTC

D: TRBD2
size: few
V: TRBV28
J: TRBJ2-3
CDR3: CATLRGGFGTQYF
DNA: TGTGCCACCCTTCGGGGGGGTTTCGGTACGCAGTATTTT

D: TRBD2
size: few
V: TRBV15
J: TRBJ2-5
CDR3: CATSRGSGTSGSQETQYF
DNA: TGTGCCACCAGCAGAGGTTCCGGGACTAGCGGAAGCCAAGAGACCCAGTACTTC

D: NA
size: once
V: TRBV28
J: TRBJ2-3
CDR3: CASSLSARGEDTQYF
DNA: TGTGCCAGCAGTTTATCGGCTAGGGGGGAAGATACGCAGTATTTT

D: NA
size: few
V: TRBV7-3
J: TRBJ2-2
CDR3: CASSPGTFNTGELFF
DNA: TGTGCCAGCAGCCCAGGGACATTCAACACCGGGGAGCTGTTTTTT

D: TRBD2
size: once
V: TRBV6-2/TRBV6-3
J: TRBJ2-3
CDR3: CASIGAGVSDTQYF
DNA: TGTGCCAGCATTGGGGCGGGAGTCTCAGATACGCAGTATTTT

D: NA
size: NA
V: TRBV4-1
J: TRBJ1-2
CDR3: CASSQPKRDPNLYTF
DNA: TGCGCCAGCAGCCAACCGAAACGGGACCCAAACCTCTACACCTTC

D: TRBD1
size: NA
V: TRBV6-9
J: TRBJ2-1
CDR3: CASSYSKGTGKSYNEQFF
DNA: TGTGCCAGCAGTTACTCGAAAGGGACAGGGAAATCCTACAATGAGCAGTTCTTC

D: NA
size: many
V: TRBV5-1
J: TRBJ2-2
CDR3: CASSSLRGTNTGELFF
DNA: TGCGCCAGCAGCTCGCTGAGGGGGACGAACACCGGGGAGCTGTTTTTT

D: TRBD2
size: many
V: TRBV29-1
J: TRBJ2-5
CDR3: CSVAPGGAGGETQYF
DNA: TGCAGCGTCGCCCCGGGCGGCGCGGGAGGGGAGACCCAGTACTTC

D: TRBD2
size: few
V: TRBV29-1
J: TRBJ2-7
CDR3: CSVEQGGNEQYF
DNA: TGCAGCGTTGAACAGGGAGGGAACGAGCAGTACTTC

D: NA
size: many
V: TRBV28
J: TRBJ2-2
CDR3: CASSLFQGYTGELFF
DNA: TGTGCCAGCAGTTTGTTCCAGGGGTACACCGGGGAGCTGTTTTTT

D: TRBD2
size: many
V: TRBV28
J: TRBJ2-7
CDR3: CASRTSGTYEQYF
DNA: TGTGCCAGCAGGACTAGCGGGACCTACGAGCAGTACTTC